The TCR beta chain described here comes from a study of T-cell memory formation after mild COVID-19. Overall study context: The study found TCR clusters largely donor specific.

In TCRdb, the 5' RACE reads were re-called with MiXCR into one record per CDR3 protein. The repertoire holds 550,000 to 700,000 distinct CDR3 sequences, with roughly 17% as singletons. Study results and limitations: Later expanders leaned toward CD4+, whereas clones contracting from day 15 to 85 were balanced CD4/CD8. Memory sampled before infection contained some responding clones, suggesting cross-reactive memory joined.

This clonotype turned up a few times. The antigen remains unidentified. The V and J ends lost 0 bases and 4 bases, in that order; junction bases with no gene match: 4. The CDR3 spans 15 residues. Germline V lookup: CDR1 SGHRS, CDR2 YFSETQ. This chain connects TRBV5-1 to TRBJ2-5, with 9 bases lining up with TRBD2. The clonotype was recovered from an adult woman who had mild COVID-19 (a few samples of this study predate the infection). Cell type and time point are not known. What was sequenced was PBMCs or a T cell subset sorted from them (not recorded which). The chain's CDR3 is CASSLAPSGAETQYF. CDR3 sequence (DNA): TGCGCCAGCAGCTTGGCGCCTAGCGGGGCAGAGACCCAGTACTTC.